These 32 T cell receptor beta chains share one sample of origin, sequenced in a study of blood T cell repertoires in COVID-19. Profiling relied on immunoSEQ multiplex PCR, and the TCRdb table lists in-frame clones only, not all of them. Here the sample spans roughly 300,000 clones, roughly 87% being singletons. The sample comprised PBMCs or T cells enriched from blood (not recorded which). These TCRs come from a woman aged 30 to 39 who had recovered from COVID-19.

The chain is built from TRBV28 and TRBJ1-4; 10 bases line up with TRBD1. The germline CDR1 and CDR2 sequences are MDHEN and SYDVKM. The CDR3 covers 15 residues. J was trimmed by 7 bases and V by 4 bases; bases with no gene match: 6. The CDR3 coding sequence is TGTGCCAGCAGTTCCGCCCGGGACAGGGGTGAAAAACTGTTTTTT. Translating it yields CASSSARDRGEKLFF.

The CDR3 here is CASSLQGINYGYTF. CDR3 nucleotides: TGTGCCAGCAGTCTTCAGGGTATCAACTATGGCTACACCTTC. The V gene is TRBV6-2 or TRBV6-3, the J gene TRBJ1-2; D might be TRBD1 (5 bases). The V end lost 5 bases, the J end lost 2 bases, and 12 bases lay between the germline ends. Germline V gene data show CDR1 as MNHEY and CDR2 as SVGEGT. The CDR3 extends over 14 amino acids.

This clone was observed a few times. The gene calls are TRBV19 and TRBJ1-5; tentative D call: TRBD1 (5 bases). Trimming removed 3 bases from V and 5 bases from J, with 14 bases in between. The CDR3 totals 15 residues. Germline CDR1 reads LNHDA; CDR2 reads SQIVND (reference sequence). CDR3 nucleotide sequence: TGTGCCAGTAGTATCGGGGCAGGGAGGGATCAGCCCCAGCATTTT. Protein sequence: CASSIGAGRDQPQHF.

The chain joins TRBV19 to TRBJ1-2, with unresolved D. There are 12 residues in the CDR3. Between the trimmed V and J ends, which lost 6 bases and 6 bases, there was a span of 11 bases. Germline V CDR1 and CDR2: LNHDA, SQIVND (reference sequence). The CDR3 bases are TGTGCCAGTAGCGTACCCCTAGATGGCTACACCTTC. Translated: CASSVPLDGYTF.

The V and J genes are TRBV11-2 and TRBJ1-1; D is undetermined. There are 13 residues in the CDR3. The germline V gene has CDR1 SGHAT and CDR2 FQNNGV. Trimming pared 5 bases from V and 5 bases from J, leaving 12 bases between. The CDR3 DNA follows: TGTGCCAGCAGCCTCAGGACTCGGACTGAAGCTTTCTTT. Translated: CASSLRTRTEAFF. The entire variable domain, with the rest obtained from reference TRBV11-2 and TRBJ1-1, is as follows: EAGVAQSPRYKIIEKRQSVAFWCNPISGHATLYWYQQILGQGPKLLIQFQNNGVVDDSQLPKDRFSAERLKGVDSTLKIQPAKLEDSAVYLCASSLRTRTEAFFGQGTRLTVV.

The chain has TRBV7-9 and TRBJ1-3, with D unresolved. This CDR3 is built from 15 residues. V lost 1 base, J lost 0 bases, and 7 bases lay in between. From germline, CDR1 is SEHNR and CDR2 FQNEAQ (reference sequence). The CDR3 nucleotides are TGTGCCAGCAGCTTAGTTCCCAGCTCTGGAAACACCATATATTTT. This sequence encodes CASSLVPSSGNTIYF.

The chain couples TRBV15 to TRBJ1-2, with D possibly TRBD1 on 6 matching bases. V lost 5 bases to trimming and J lost 2 bases, with 15 bases between them. The CDR3 covers 15 residues. CDR1 and CDR2 from the germline V gene are LNHNV and YYDKDF (reference sequence). The CDR3 loop is CATSLNRGQNYGYTF. The CDR3 region has the DNA TGTGCCACCAGCCTCAACAGAGGACAGAACTATGGCTACACCTTC.

This chain joins TRBV29-1 and TRBJ1-2; the D is unclear. Per the germline V gene, CDR1 is SQVTM and CDR2 is ANQGSEA. The CDR3 runs to 11 residues. The CDR3 spells CSSGEDYGYTF. The CDR3 region has the DNA TGCAGTTCCGGGGAGGACTATGGCTACACCTTC.

This chain joins TRBV27 and TRBJ1-5; D might be TRBD1 (5 bases). This CDR3 has 15 amino acids. CDR1 is MNHEY, CDR2 SMNVEV, per germline (reference sequence). Trimming pared 1 base from V and 4 bases from J, leaving 11 bases between. CDR3 residues: CASSLWAGKNQPQHF. CDR3 nucleotides: TGTGCCAGCAGTTTATGGGCAGGGAAAAATCAGCCCCAGCATTTT.

The chain has TRBV7-9 and TRBJ1-2, with 10 bases lining up with TRBD1. Germline V gives CDR1 SEHNR, CDR2 FQNEAQ (reference sequence). There are 12 residues in the CDR3. After removal of 5 bases from V and 7 bases from J, the junction contained 1 base not matched to a gene. CDR3 bases: TGTGCCAGCAGCGGGACAGGGGCTGGCTACACCTTC. It codes for CASSGTGAGYTF.

The chain joins TRBV27 to TRBJ1-6; D might be TRBD1 (6 bases). This CDR3 is 15 amino acids long. V lost 5 bases, J lost 5 bases, and 13 bases lay in between. CDR1 is MNHEY and CDR2 is SMNVEV in the germline V gene (reference sequence). CDR3 loop: CASSPYGGNNSPLHF. The CDR3 DNA is TGTGCCAGCAGTCCCTATGGGGGCAATAATTCACCCCTCCACTTT.

V and J are TRBV10-2 and TRBJ2-3; 13 nucleotides line up with TRBD2. Germline values: CDR1 WSHSY, CDR2 SAAADI. CDR3 size: 17 residues. V trimming: 1 base; J trimming: 4 bases; junction bases outside the gene matches: 5. The CDR3 loop reads CASSEYELAGGPDTQYF. The CDR3 DNA reads TGCGCCAGCAGTGAGTACGAACTAGCGGGGGGGCCAGATACGCAGTATTTT.

The chain joins TRBV6-6 to TRBJ1-2; 7 bases match TRBD1. The CDR3 runs to 14 residues. V shed 6 bases and J 2 bases; nucleotides not matched to a gene: 6. Germline V lookup: CDR1 MNHNY, CDR2 SVGAGI (reference sequence). Written as DNA, the CDR3 is TGTGCCAGCAGCTCTGACAGGGTCAACTATGGCTACACCTTC. It specifies CASSSDRVNYGYTF.

As DNA, the CDR3 is TGCGCCAGCAGCTTGGCGGCAGGTCAAGAGACCCAGTACTTC. This codes for CASSLAAGQETQYF. The gene calls are TRBV5-1 and TRBJ2-5; no definite D call. Germline loops: CDR1 SGHRS, CDR2 YFSETQ. The V gene lost 0 bases and the J gene lost 2 bases, with 8 bases spanning the gap. The CDR3 contains 14 residues.

This clone turned up a few times. This chain joins TRBV2 and TRBJ1-2; D possibly corresponds to TRBD1 (6 bases). CDR1 and CDR2 from the germline V gene are SNHLY and FYNNEI. The CDR3 has 16 residues. The germline V and J ends were trimmed by 3 bases and 4 bases, with 18 bases remaining between them. CDR3 nucleotides: TGTGCCAGCAGTGACTTCGCAGGGGATGAAAGCTATGGCTACACCTTC. It yields the protein CASSDFAGDESYGYTF.

The rearrangement joins TRBV2 to TRBJ1-5; 7 bases are shared with TRBD1. CDR3 length equals 17 residues. Unmatched junction bases numbered 11, after V lost 5 bases and J lost 1 base. CDR1 and CDR2 (germline): SNHLY, FYNNEI. The CDR3 loop is CASSPGTDFLSNQPQHF. CDR3 sequence (DNA): TGTGCCAGCAGTCCCGGGACAGACTTTCTAAGCAATCAGCCCCAGCATTTT.

The chain couples TRBV30 to TRBJ2-1, with TRBD2 identical over 12 bases. Germline loops: CDR1 GTSNPN, CDR2 SVGIG (reference sequence). V dropped 6 bases and J dropped 6; count of bases not matched to a gene: 3. CDR3 length: 13 residues. Here the CDR3 reads CACGLAGINEQFF. DNA for the CDR3: TGTGCCTGCGGACTAGCGGGGATCAATGAGCAGTTCTTC.

This chain links TRBV11-2 with TRBJ1-2; D is undetermined. The length of the CDR3 is 14 residues. In germline, CDR1 is SGHAT, CDR2 FQNNGV. V was cut by 5 bases and J by 1 base, with 11 bases left in between. The chain's CDR3 is CASSRTRNNYGYTF. The CDR3 DNA reads TGTGCCAGCAGCAGAACCAGGAATAACTATGGCTACACCTTC.

The genes are TRBV21-1 and TRBJ2-3; the table assigns TRBD2, which was not confirmed against the DNA. TRBV21-1 is a pseudogene locus. The CDR3 has 18 amino acids. The CDR3 DNA reads as TGTGCCAGCAGCTCCCCGGGGGGGACGGCTAGATTCACAGATACGCAGTATTTT. Translated: CASSSPGGTARFTDTQYF.

This chain connects TRBV28 to TRBJ2-2; the match to TRBD1 covers 10 bases. CDR3 size: 14 residues. The junction had 4 bases not matched to a gene; V was cut back by 8 bases and J by 4 bases. Germline V gives CDR1 MDHEN, CDR2 SYDVKM. CDR3 sequence: CASGRTGGTGELFF. CDR3 DNA: TGTGCCAGCGGAAGGACAGGGGGCACCGGGGAGCTGTTTTTT.

The chain joins TRBV7-9 to TRBJ2-7; D unresolved. This CDR3 comprises 11 residues. V was pared by 5 bases and J by 5 bases, with 7 bases between. Germline V gene sequence: CDR1 SEHNR, CDR2 FQNEAQ (reference sequence). The CDR3 here is CASSAGNEQYF. The CDR3 DNA follows: TGTGCCAGCAGCGCAGGCAACGAGCAGTACTTC.

The chain links TRBV7-8 to TRBJ2-1, with 7 bases aligning to TRBD1. CDR3 length: 16 amino acids. CDR1 is SGHVS and CDR2 is FQNEAQ in the germline V gene. J lost 4 bases, V lost 2 bases, and 8 bases had no gene match. The CDR3 here is CASSLYEGARYNEQFF. The CDR3 DNA reads as TGTGCCAGCAGCTTATACGAGGGGGCTCGGTACAATGAGCAGTTCTTC.

The V call is TRBV12-3 or TRBV12-4, the J call TRBJ1-2; 8 nucleotides agree with TRBD1. There are 13 residues in the CDR3. After removal of 6 bases from V and 6 bases from J, the junction contained 6 bases not matched to a gene. The CDR3 sequence is CASRSAGGHGYTF. The DNA of the CDR3 is TGTGCCAGCAGGTCTGCAGGGGGCCATGGCTACACCTTC.

This chain joins TRBV5-4 and TRBJ1-4; 7 positions match TRBD1. The germline V gene encodes CDR1 SGHNT and CDR2 YYREEE (reference sequence). Trimming removed 1 base from V and 7 bases from J; junction bases left unmatched: 10. This CDR3 is built from 16 residues. The DNA for the CDR3 is TGTGCCAGCAGCTTGCAGTTTCAGGGGGGTTCTGAAAAACTGTTTTTT. This gives the protein CASSLQFQGGSEKLFF.

V gene TRBV30 combines with J gene TRBJ2-3; D may be TRBD2 (5 bases). Germline V gene lookup returns CDR1 GTSNPN and CDR2 SVGIG (reference sequence). The CDR3 extends over 17 amino acids. Between the trimmed V and J ends, which lost 0 bases and 0 bases, there was a span of 16 bases. CDR3 in DNA: TGTGCCTGGAGTGTGGGCGGGCTAGCCGTAAGCACAGATACGCAGTATTTT. This sequence encodes CAWSVGGLAVSTDTQYF.

The chain recombines TRBV5-6 with TRBJ1-4, with 8 positions matching TRBD1. CDR1 and CDR2 (germline): SGHDT, YYEEEE. Losses at the gene ends were 4 bases for V and 8 bases for J; bases not matched to a gene: 16. The CDR3 is 17 amino acids. In DNA form, the CDR3 reads TGTGCCAGCAGCGTGCCAGGGGGCTGGGGTGACGAGGAAAAACTGTTTTTT. Translated: CASSVPGGWGDEEKLFF. The whole variable domain, filled in from reference TRBV5-6 and TRBJ1-4, reads DAGVTQSPTHLIKTRGQQVTLRCSPKSGHDTVSWYQQALGQGPQFIFQYYEEEERQRGNFPDRFSGHQFPNYSSELNVNALLLGDSALYLCASSVPGGWGDEEKLFFGSGTQLSVL.

This sequence joins TRBV18 and TRBJ1-3; possible D gene TRBD1, 5 bases. Germline V CDR1 and CDR2: KGHSH, LQKENI. The CDR3 length is 15 residues. Deletions cut 6 bases from V and 2 bases from J, with 14 bases between. In nucleotides, the CDR3 is TGTGCCAGCTCCCCTATGGACATTGCTGGAAACACCATATATTTT. It translates to CASSPMDIAGNTIYF.

The CDR3 coding sequence is TGTGCCAGCAGCTTGAGATTAGGGGGCGGTGAAGCTTTCTTT. Its translation: CASSLRLGGGEAFF. This rearrangement joins TRBV11-2 to TRBJ1-1, with 7 bases fitting TRBD1. V lost 3 bases and J lost 7; bases outside the gene matches: 8. The CDR3 covers 14 residues. Germline V CDR1 and CDR2: SGHAT, FQNNGV. Using reference TRBV11-2 and TRBJ1-1 for the parts outside the CDR3, the full variable domain is EAGVAQSPRYKIIEKRQSVAFWCNPISGHATLYWYQQILGQGPKLLIQFQNNGVVDDSQLPKDRFSAERLKGVDSTLKIQPAKLEDSAVYLCASSLRLGGGEAFFGQGTRLTVV.

In its sample, this clone was seen once. V gene TRBV5-1 combines with J gene TRBJ1-6; the match to TRBD1 covers 7 bases. V trimming: 4 bases; J trimming: 3 bases; junction bases outside the gene matches: 7. Germline loops: CDR1 SGHRS, CDR2 YFSETQ. There are 16 residues in the CDR3. The CDR3, as DNA: TGCGCCAGCAGCGCACGGGACAGCGACTATAATTCACCCCTCCACTTT. As protein: CASSARDSDYNSPLHF. Looking up the rest from reference TRBV5-1 and TRBJ1-6 gives the full variable domain: KAGVTQTPRYLIKTRGQQVTLSCSPISGHRSVSWYQQTPGQGLQFLFEYFSETQRNKGNFPGRFSGRQFSNSRSEMNVSTLELGDSALYLCASSARDSDYNSPLHFGNGTRLTVT.

This chain connects TRBV10-1 to TRBJ2-5; possibly TRBD1 for D (6 bases). Trimming stripped 3 bases from V and 5 bases from J, with 10 bases between. CDR1 and CDR2 from the germline V gene are WNHNN and SYGVQD (reference sequence). The CDR3 has 13 amino acids. In DNA, the CDR3 is TGCGCCAGCAGTGACCACGACAGGGAGACCCAGTACTTC. Amino acids: CASSDHDRETQYF.

The rearrangement joins TRBV14 to TRBJ1-5; the match to TRBD1 covers 10 bases. The CDR3 runs to 15 residues. Trimming took 5 bases from V and 3 from J; bases not matched to a gene: 4. The germline V gene has CDR1 SGHDN and CDR2 FVKESK. CDR3: CASSAGTGVNQPQHF. CDR3 nucleotides: TGTGCCAGCAGCGCCGGGACAGGGGTCAATCAGCCCCAGCATTTT.

The chain has TRBV11-2 and TRBJ1-3; D is ambiguous. The CDR3 spans 16 residues. CDR1 and CDR2 from the germline V gene are SGHAT and FQNNGV. V was shortened by 4 bases and J by 0 bases, with 13 bases between the two germline ends. The CDR3 DNA sequence: TGTGCCAGCAGCTCCGAGGAGCAGATCTCTGGAAACACCATATATTTT. Protein: CASSSEEQISGNTIYF.